The sample holds a few counts of the clone carrying this TCR beta chain. The antigen is undetermined. This specimen comes from a study of T cell repertoires in cytomegalovirus infection. Turning to the study itself: Public TCR beta signature analysis indicated the presence of both CMV infection and matching HLA type.

TCRdb reprocessed the reads with MiXCR, giving one entry per CDR3 protein. Of roughly 230,000 distinct CDR3 sequences in the sample, over 15% are singletons; the top ten hold over 40%. The germline gives CDR1 SGHVS, CDR2 FQNEAQ. The CDR3 loop spans 16 amino acids. V lost 2 bases and J 2 bases, leaving 15 bases between the germline ends. Study-wide results and limits: CMV carriers with the relevant HLA were identified by cumulative public TCR beta family frequency. Dominating the ex vivo response were TCR beta clonotypes that were CMV-specific and HLA-C-restricted.

Sequenced material: CD8+ T cells from PBMCs. The V and J genes are TRBV7-8 and TRBJ1-1; the D gene is possibly TRBD1 (5 bases). The TCR comes from a human donor in good health (CMV status not recorded). Some clones in this sample may be carry-over from other donors' samples. DNA for the CDR3: TGTGCCAGCAGCTTATCTCGGGGGTTCGCTAACACTGAAGCTTTCTTT. Its protein is CASSLSRGFANTEAFF.